This T cell receptor beta chain was sequenced for a study of regulatory T cells in long-lasting Graves disease. The time point is: newly diagnosed GD, antithyroid drugs for less than 3 months. From RNA extracted from PBMCs, the TCR library was made. Combining iRepertoire HTBI primers with Arm-PCR of CDR3 regions, the authors built TCR beta libraries. MiXCR, applied by TCRdb to the multiplex PCR reads, yields one record per CDR3 protein. The data contain roughly 560,000 distinct CDR3 sequences, around 11% of them seen just once; the ten biggest clones take up roughly 9.3%. The same sample was also studied in work on T cells in Graves' hyperthyroidism and ophthalmopathy. This second report adds: The majority of expanded thyroid clonotypes above 0.001 also appeared in blood.

The sample consisted of peripheral blood mononuclear cells (PBMCs), taken at new diagnosis, from a patient treated with antithyroid drugs. The sequence was obtained from a woman aged 25 to 39 with Graves disease.

The CDR3, as DNA: TGTGCCAGCAGCTTAGGGACTAGCATGCGGACCGAGCAGTACTTC. Translation gives CASSLGTSMRTEQYF. The J gene is TRBJ2-7, the V gene TRBV11-2; TRBD2 matches at 8 bases. The ends lost 1 base at V and 6 bases at J; junction bases unmatched: 8. The germline V gene encodes CDR1 SGHAT and CDR2 FQNNGV. There are 15 residues in the CDR3.